The 26 T cell receptor beta chains given below trace back to one sample, sequenced in a study of cytomegalovirus exposure and HLA in healthy donors. It was with 60 Vbeta and 13 Jbeta primers that the PCR ran. Using immunoSEQ multiplex PCR, the repertoire was profiled, and TCRdb retains in-frame clones only, with some absent. The table records some 89,000 clones, nearly 80% of them present only once. Sequencing input: PBMCs. These TCRs come from a woman aged 40 to 55 in good health and CMV-seropositive.

This chain joins TRBV29-1 and TRBJ2-3; a weak D match, TRBD1 (5 bases). The V gene lost 6 bases and the J gene lost 7 bases, with 29 bases spanning the gap. Germline V gene data show CDR1 as SQVTM and CDR2 as ANQGSEA. This CDR3 is 17 amino acids long. The CDR3 nucleotides are TGCAGCGTCGGAGACGGTAGACAGTGGGTGCTGGGAAATACGCAGTATTTT. This sequence encodes CSVGDGRQWVLGNTQYF.

J is TRBJ2-1 and V is TRBV21-1; the table's D call of TRBD1 was not tested on the DNA. TRBV21-1 constitutes a pseudogene. The CDR3 covers 15 residues. The CDR3 sequence is CASPIIVGVYNEQFF. The DNA for the CDR3 is TGTGCCAGTCCGATCATAGTAGGGGTCTACAATGAGCAGTTCTTC.

CDR3 coding DNA: TGTGCCAGCAGCTTAGTGGCGGGTATCAATGAGCAGTTCTTC. Its translation: CASSLVAGINEQFF. The V and J genes are TRBV7-9 and TRBJ2-1; D may be TRBD2 (5 bases). Germline loops: CDR1 SEHNR, CDR2 FQNEAQ (reference sequence). Trimming took off 1 base at V and 6 bases at J, with 10 bases between the two ends. The CDR3 covers 14 residues. Based on the CDR3 plus reference TRBV7-9 and TRBJ2-1, the full variable domain is DTGVSQNPRHKITKRGQNVTFRCDPISEHNRLYWYRQTLGQGPEFLTYFQNEAQLEKSRLLSDRFSAERPKGSFSTLEIQRTEQGDSAMYLCASSLVAGINEQFFGPGTRLTVL.

The chain employs TRBV6-5 and TRBJ2-1, with 7 bases aligning to TRBD2. With 5 bases clipped from V and 6 bases from J, the junction kept 4 bases outside the gene matches. This CDR3 is built from 13 residues. CDR1 MNHEY and CDR2 SVGAGI come from the germline V gene. CDR3 nucleotides: TGTGCCAGCAGTCGCGGGAGCACCAATGAGCAGTTCTTC. It encodes CASSRGSTNEQFF.

CDR3 sequence reads: CASSSPGGTDTQYF. Written as DNA, the CDR3 is TGTGCCAGCAGCTCACCTGGAGGCACAGATACGCAGTATTTT. The chain combines TRBV7-3 with TRBJ2-3, with D hard to call. The CDR3 has 14 residues. Germline V gene sequence: CDR1 SGHTA, CDR2 FQGTGA. V shed 4 bases and J shed 1 base, with 9 bases lying between them.

CDR3 region: CASSIEGKGPQHF. CDR3 bases: TGTGCCAGTAGTATTGAGGGCAAGGGGCCCCAGCATTTT. J is TRBJ1-5 and V is TRBV19; D gene unclear. Trimming left V 3 bases short and J 9 bases short, with 12 bases between. The CDR3 covers 13 residues. The germline CDR1 and CDR2 sequences are LNHDA and SQIVND (reference sequence).

This clone was observed a few times. This chain links TRBV7-9 with TRBJ2-3, with D tentatively TRBD1 (6 bases). V lost 5 bases and J 4 bases, leaving 13 bases between the germline ends. Germline loops: CDR1 SEHNR, CDR2 FQNEAQ (reference sequence). The CDR3 totals 14 residues. CDR3: CASSSYGGADTQYF. The CDR3 DNA follows: TGTGCCAGCAGCAGTTATGGGGGCGCAGATACGCAGTATTTT. Full variable domain (remainder filled in from reference TRBV7-9 and TRBJ2-3): DTGVSQNPRHKITKRGQNVTFRCDPISEHNRLYWYRQTLGQGPEFLTYFQNEAQLEKSRLLSDRFSAERPKGSFSTLEIQRTEQGDSAMYLCASSSYGGADTQYFGPGTRLTVL.

In its sample, this clone was seen once. The chain links TRBV7-6 to TRBJ2-5, with 10 bases lining up with TRBD1. Trimming cost V 6 bases and J 5 bases; bases outside gene matches: 9. CDR1 is SGHVS and CDR2 is FNYEAQ in the germline V gene. The CDR3 totals 15 residues. CDR3 amino acids: CASRSGQGRSETQYF. The CDR3 DNA reads as TGTGCCAGCAGATCGGGACAGGGGAGGTCGGAGACCCAGTACTTC.

The genes are TRBV2 and TRBJ2-7, with D tentatively TRBD1 (6 bases). The germline gives CDR1 SNHLY, CDR2 FYNNEI. There are 14 residues in the CDR3. V was trimmed by 5 bases and J by 6 bases, leaving 17 bases between them. CDR3 bases: TGTGCCAGCAGTTACGAGGGGGTAAATCGCGAGCAGTACTTC. This translates into CASSYEGVNREQYF.

The chain uses TRBV25-1 and TRBJ2-1; 12 bases are shared with TRBD2. V shed 8 bases and J 4 bases; nucleotides not matched to a gene: 15. From germline, CDR1 is MGHDK and CDR2 SYGVNS. CDR3 size: 18 residues. CDR3 sequence: CASFIAPSGRAGYNEQFF. The CDR3 DNA sequence: TGTGCCAGCTTTATCGCCCCTAGCGGGAGGGCCGGGTACAATGAGCAGTTCTTC.

The V and J genes are TRBV6-1 and TRBJ1-1, with no clear D. There are 13 residues in the CDR3. V was shortened by 6 bases and J by 2 bases, with 10 bases between the two germline ends. CDR1 MNHNS and CDR2 SASEGT come from the germline V gene. CDR3 DNA sequence: TGTGCCAGCAGGCCTCGGGGAAACACTGAAGCTTTCTTT. Amino acid sequence: CASRPRGNTEAFF.

The J gene is TRBJ1-4, the V gene TRBV6-5; possibly TRBD1 for D (6 bases). The CDR3 consists of 15 residues. Germline CDR1 is MNHEY and CDR2 is SVGAGI. V lost 4 bases, J lost 6 bases, and 15 bases lay in between. Here the CDR3 DNA reads TGTGCCAGCAGTTCAACAGGGTTCGTGGATGAAAAACTGTTTTTT. This translates into CASSSTGFVDEKLFF.

The CDR3, as DNA: TGTGCCAGCAGAGTTGGGACAGGGGTGACCGGGGAGCTGTTTTTT. Translation: CASRVGTGVTGELFF. The V and J genes are TRBV2 and TRBJ2-2, with 10 nucleotides matching TRBD1. Per germline, CDR1 SNHLY and CDR2 FYNNEI. The CDR3 extends over 15 amino acids. V was pared by 6 bases and J by 5 bases, with 6 bases of the junction left unmatched.

The chain is built from TRBV7-9 and TRBJ2-2; tentatively, D is TRBD1 (6 bases). The CDR3 loop spans 14 amino acids. The germline V and J ends were trimmed by 8 bases and 6 bases, with 16 bases remaining between them. Germline CDR1 reads SEHNR; CDR2 reads FQNEAQ (reference sequence). The CDR3 DNA is TGTGCCAGCGGGACGGACAGTTCAGCCGGGGAGCTGTTTTTT. This encodes CASGTDSSAGELFF.

The V call is TRBV5-1, the J call TRBJ2-2; TRBD2 matches 10 bases. From germline, CDR1 is SGHRS and CDR2 YFSETQ. The J segment lost 2 bases and the V segment lost 5 bases, leaving 9 bases of the junction unmatched. CDR3 length: 17 amino acids. CDR3 sequence reads: CASSFFRTSGNTGELFF. For the CDR3, the DNA is TGCGCCAGCAGTTTTTTCCGGACTAGCGGAAACACCGGGGAGCTGTTTTTT. Variable domain in full (rest from reference TRBV5-1 and TRBJ2-2): KAGVTQTPRYLIKTRGQQVTLSCSPISGHRSVSWYQQTPGQGLQFLFEYFSETQRNKGNFPGRFSGRQFSNSRSEMNVSTLELGDSALYLCASSFFRTSGNTGELFFGEGSRLTVL.

This chain links TRBV10-1 with TRBJ2-1; 14 bases agree with TRBD2. V shed 2 bases and J 7 bases; nucleotides not matched to a gene: 4. Per germline, CDR1 WNHNN and CDR2 SYGVQD (reference sequence). This CDR3 is built from 16 residues. This CDR3 is CASSERLAGGPNEQFF. The CDR3 coding sequence is TGCGCCAGCAGTGAGAGACTAGCGGGAGGGCCTAATGAGCAGTTCTTC.

About this clone itself: The same CDR3 also results from other DNA sequences found in this sample. The chain joins TRBV6-1 to TRBJ1-4; weak D call: TRBD1 (5 bases). Germline lookup yields CDR1 MNHNS and CDR2 SASEGT. Trimming left V 4 bases short and J 5 bases short, with 14 bases between. The CDR3 spans 15 residues. In DNA, the CDR3 is TGTGCCAGCAGTGTATCGGGGGTTGGGAATGAAAAACTGTTTTTT. Amino acid sequence: CASSVSGVGNEKLFF.

This sequence joins TRBV29-1 and TRBJ2-1, with a tentative D call TRBD1 (6 bases). The CDR3 is 13 amino acids. Between the trimmed V and J ends, which lost 6 bases and 4 bases, there was a span of 13 bases. Germline loops: CDR1 SQVTM, CDR2 ANQGSEA. The CDR3 nucleotides read TGCAGCGTCCGTGGGGGCGCATACAATGAGCAGTTCTTC. This encodes CSVRGGAYNEQFF.

The chain links TRBV6-1 to TRBJ1-2; the D gene is possibly TRBD1 (5 bases). The CDR3 totals 14 residues. Germline CDR1 is MNHNS and CDR2 is SASEGT. The V and J ends lost 2 bases and 3 bases respectively, with 10 bases between them. CDR3 loop: CASSEQGLDYGYTF. The CDR3 bases are TGTGCCAGCAGTGAACAGGGACTCGACTATGGCTACACCTTC.

The chain joins TRBV4-1 to TRBJ2-2; possibly TRBD2 for D (8 bases). This CDR3 region has 17 residues. The germline V gene has CDR1 MGHRA and CDR2 YSYEKL. Trimming left V 4 bases short and J 1 base short, with 16 bases between. This CDR3 reads CASSPGGAGGNTGELFF. The CDR3 DNA follows: TGCGCCAGCAGCCCAGGGGGGGCGGGAGGGAACACCGGGGAGCTGTTTTTT.

The chain has TRBV9 and TRBJ2-1; 9 nucleotides align to TRBD2. CDR3 length: 13 residues. The V and J ends lost 5 bases and 6 bases, in that order; junction bases with no gene match: 3. Germline CDR1 is SGDLS and CDR2 is YYNGEE. The CDR3 nucleotides are TGTGCCAGCAGGCCTAGCGGGATCAATGAGCAGTTCTTC. As protein: CASRPSGINEQFF. Full variable domain (outside the CDR3, taken from reference TRBV9 and TRBJ2-1): DSGVTQTPKHLITATGQRVTLRCSPRSGDLSVYWYQQSLDQGLQFLIQYYNGEERAKGNILERFSAQQFPDLHSELNLSSLELGDSALYFCASRPSGINEQFFGPGTRLTVL.

This chain connects TRBV19 to TRBJ2-6; D perhaps matches TRBD2 (5 bases). Trimming took 2 bases from V and 4 from J, leaving 9 bases between them. Germline CDR1 reads LNHDA; CDR2 reads SQIVND (reference sequence). This CDR3 has 15 amino acids. The CDR3 DNA reads as TGTGCCAGTAGTATACGGGGTACAGGGGCCAACGTCCTGACTTTC. It specifies CASSIRGTGANVLTF. Complete variable domain (other parts from reference TRBV19 and TRBJ2-6): DGGITQSPKYLFRKEGQNVTLSCEQNLNHDAMYWYRQDPGQGLRLIYYSQIVNDFQKGDIAEGYSVSREKKESFPLTVTSAQKNPTAFYLCASSIRGTGANVLTFGAGSRLTVL.

The chain uses TRBV14 and TRBJ2-1; 11 nucleotides line up with TRBD2. CDR3 length: 14 residues. The germline gives CDR1 SGHDN, CDR2 FVKESK. The V and J ends lost 8 bases and 6 bases, in that order; junction bases with no gene match: 6. CDR3 in DNA: TGTGCCAGCCTAGCGGGAGGAGATGGCAATGAGCAGTTCTTC. This codes for CASLAGGDGNEQFF.

The J gene is TRBJ1-3, the V gene TRBV29-1; no clear D. This CDR3 has 13 residues. V was trimmed by 5 bases and J by 0 bases, leaving 8 bases between them. From germline, CDR1 is SQVTM and CDR2 ANQGSEA. The CDR3 DNA reads TGCAGCGTTTTACATACCTCTGGAAACACCATATATTTT. Its protein is CSVLHTSGNTIYF.

The chain links TRBV19 to TRBJ2-1; 11 bases agree with TRBD2. CDR1 and CDR2 from the germline V gene are LNHDA and SQIVND (reference sequence). The V gene end was trimmed by 5 bases and the J gene end by 9 bases; junction bases not matched to a gene: 15. There are 17 residues in the CDR3. As DNA, the CDR3 is TGTGCCAGTAGTCTCTTGACTAGCGGGGTACGGAACGCTGAGCAGTTCTTC. It encodes CASSLLTSGVRNAEQFF. Combining the CDR3 with reference TRBV19 and TRBJ2-1 gives the whole variable domain DGGITQSPKYLFRKEGQNVTLSCEQNLNHDAMYWYRQDPGQGLRLIYYSQIVNDFQKGDIAEGYSVSREKKESFPLTVTSAQKNPTAFYLCASSLLTSGVRNAEQFFGPGTRLTVL.

The chain recombines TRBV4-1 with TRBJ2-5; 9 positions agree with TRBD2. Losses at the gene ends were 0 bases for V and 7 bases for J; bases not matched to a gene: 12. This CDR3 has 17 residues. Germline values: CDR1 MGHRA, CDR2 YSYEKL. The CDR3, as DNA: TGCGCCAGCAGCCAAGACGAGCCCGGGACTAGCTTTGTGACCCAGTACTTC. It is translated as CASSQDEPGTSFVTQYF.